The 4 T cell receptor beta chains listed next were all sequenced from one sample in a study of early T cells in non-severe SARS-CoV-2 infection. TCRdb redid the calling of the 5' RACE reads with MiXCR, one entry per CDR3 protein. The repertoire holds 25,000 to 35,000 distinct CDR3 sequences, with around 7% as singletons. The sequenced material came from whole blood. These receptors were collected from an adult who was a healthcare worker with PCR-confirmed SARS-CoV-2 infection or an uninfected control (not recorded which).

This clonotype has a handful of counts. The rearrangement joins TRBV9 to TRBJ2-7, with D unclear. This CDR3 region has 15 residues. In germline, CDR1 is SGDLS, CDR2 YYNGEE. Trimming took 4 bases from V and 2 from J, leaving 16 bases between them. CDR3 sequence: CASSPTPADAYEQYF. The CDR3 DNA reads TGTGCCAGCAGCCCCACGCCGGCGGACGCCTACGAGCAGTACTTC. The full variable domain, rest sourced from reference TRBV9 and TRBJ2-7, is DSGVTQTPKHLITATGQRVTLRCSPRSGDLSVYWYQQSLDQGLQFLIQYYNGEERAKGNILERFSAQQFPDLHSELNLSSLELGDSALYFCASSPTPADAYEQYFGPGTRLTVT.

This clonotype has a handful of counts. For the CDR3, the DNA is TGTGCCAGCAGCCCGCCCGGGCTTCGAGAGACCCAGTACTTC. As protein: CASSPPGLRETQYF. The gene calls are TRBV7-6 and TRBJ2-5; no clear D gene. This CDR3 has 14 residues. Trimming pared 5 bases from V and 4 bases from J, leaving 14 bases between. Germline values: CDR1 SGHVS, CDR2 FNYEAQ. Full variable domain (missing parts from reference TRBV7-6 and TRBJ2-5): GAGVSQSPRYKVTKRGQDVALRCDPISGHVSLYWYRQALGQGPEFLTYFNYEAQQDKSGLPNDRFSAERPEGSISTLTIQRTEQRDSAMYRCASSPPGLRETQYFGPGTRLLVL.

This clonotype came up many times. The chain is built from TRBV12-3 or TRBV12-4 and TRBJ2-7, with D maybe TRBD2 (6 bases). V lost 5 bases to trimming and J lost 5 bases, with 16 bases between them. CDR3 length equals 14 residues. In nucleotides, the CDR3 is TGTGCCAGCAGTGCGGGACGCCCCACCAACGAGCAGTACTTC. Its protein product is CASSAGRPTNEQYF.

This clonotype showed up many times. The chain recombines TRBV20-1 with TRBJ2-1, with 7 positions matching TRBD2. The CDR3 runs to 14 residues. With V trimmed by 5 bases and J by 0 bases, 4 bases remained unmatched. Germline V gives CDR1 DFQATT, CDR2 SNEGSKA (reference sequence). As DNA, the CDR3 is TGCAGTGCTGGACTAGTCTCCTCCTACAATGAGCAGTTCTTC. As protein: CSAGLVSSYNEQFF.